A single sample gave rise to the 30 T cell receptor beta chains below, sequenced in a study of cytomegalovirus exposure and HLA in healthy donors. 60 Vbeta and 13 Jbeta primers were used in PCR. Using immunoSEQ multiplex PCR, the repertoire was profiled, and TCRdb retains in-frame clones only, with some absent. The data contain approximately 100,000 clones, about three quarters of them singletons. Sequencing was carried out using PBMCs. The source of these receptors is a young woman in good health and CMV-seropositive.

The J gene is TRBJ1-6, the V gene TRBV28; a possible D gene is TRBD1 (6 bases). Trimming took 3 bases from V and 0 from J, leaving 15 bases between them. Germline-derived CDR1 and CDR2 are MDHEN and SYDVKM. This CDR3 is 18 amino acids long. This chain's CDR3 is CASSFLGHFSSYNSPLHF. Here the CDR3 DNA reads TGTGCCAGCAGTTTCTTGGGACACTTCAGCTCCTATAATTCACCCCTCCACTTT. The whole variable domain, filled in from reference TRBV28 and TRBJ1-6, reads DVKVTQSSRYLVKRTGEKVFLECVQDMDHENMFWYRQDPGLGLRLIYFSYDVKMKEKGDIPEGYSVSREKKERFSLILESASTNQTSMYLCASSFLGHFSSYNSPLHFGNGTRLTVT.

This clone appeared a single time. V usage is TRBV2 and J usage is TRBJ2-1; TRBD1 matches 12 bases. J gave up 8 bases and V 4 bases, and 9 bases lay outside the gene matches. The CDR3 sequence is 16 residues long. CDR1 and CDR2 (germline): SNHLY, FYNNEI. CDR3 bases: TGTGCCAGCAGTGTCCCTCGGGACAGGGGGCTGGATGAGCAGTTCTTC. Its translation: CASSVPRDRGLDEQFF.

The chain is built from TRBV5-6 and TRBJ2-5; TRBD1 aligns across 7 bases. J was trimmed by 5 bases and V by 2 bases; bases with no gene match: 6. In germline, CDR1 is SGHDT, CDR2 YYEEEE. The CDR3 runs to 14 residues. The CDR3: CASSLGQAVETQYF. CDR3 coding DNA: TGTGCCAGCAGCTTAGGACAGGCCGTGGAGACCCAGTACTTC. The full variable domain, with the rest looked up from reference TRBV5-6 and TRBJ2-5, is DAGVTQSPTHLIKTRGQQVTLRCSPKSGHDTVSWYQQALGQGPQFIFQYYEEEERQRGNFPDRFSGHQFPNYSSELNVNALLLGDSALYLCASSLGQAVETQYFGPGTRLLVL.

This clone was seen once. In DNA form, the CDR3 reads TGCGCCAGCAGCTCCCGGGGGGGGACGAACACTGAAGCTTTCTTT. This translates into CASSSRGGTNTEAFF. The rearrangement uses TRBV5-1 and TRBJ1-1, with D maybe TRBD1 (5 bases). V dropped 3 bases and J dropped 1 base, with 13 bases sitting between them. From germline, CDR1 is SGHRS and CDR2 YFSETQ. CDR3 length: 15 residues.

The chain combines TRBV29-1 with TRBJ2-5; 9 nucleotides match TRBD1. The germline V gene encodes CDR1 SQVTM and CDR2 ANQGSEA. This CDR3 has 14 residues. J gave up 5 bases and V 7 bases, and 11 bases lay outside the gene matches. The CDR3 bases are TGCAGCGCACCGGGACAGGGTGGCGGGGAGACCCAGTACTTC. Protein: CSAPGQGGGETQYF.

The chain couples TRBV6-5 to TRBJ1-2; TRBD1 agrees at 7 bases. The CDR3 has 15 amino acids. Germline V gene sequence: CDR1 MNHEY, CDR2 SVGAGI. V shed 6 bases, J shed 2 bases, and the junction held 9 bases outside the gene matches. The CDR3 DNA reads TGTGCCAGCAGCCCTACAGGGGAATACAACTATGGCTACACCTTC. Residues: CASSPTGEYNYGYTF.

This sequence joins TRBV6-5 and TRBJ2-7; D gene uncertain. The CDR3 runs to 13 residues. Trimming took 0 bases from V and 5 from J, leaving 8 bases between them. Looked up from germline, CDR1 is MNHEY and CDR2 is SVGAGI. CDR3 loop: CASSYSGEDEQYF. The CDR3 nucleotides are TGTGCCAGCAGTTACTCAGGAGAGGACGAGCAGTACTTC.

The CDR3 nucleotides are TGTGCCAGCAGAGCCGGACTAGCGTCCCTTGAGCAGTTCTTC. Its protein product is CASRAGLASLEQFF. The gene calls are TRBV2 and TRBJ2-1; TRBD2 aligns across 9 bases. CDR3 length: 14 residues. Trimming cost V 6 bases and J 9 bases; bases outside gene matches: 9. Per the germline V gene, CDR1 is SNHLY and CDR2 is FYNNEI.

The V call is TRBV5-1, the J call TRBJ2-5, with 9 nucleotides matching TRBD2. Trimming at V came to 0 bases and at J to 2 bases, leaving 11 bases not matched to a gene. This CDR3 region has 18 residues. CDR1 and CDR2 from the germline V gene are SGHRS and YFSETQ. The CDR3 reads CASSLAASGNGYQETQYF. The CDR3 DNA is TGCGCCAGCAGCTTGGCGGCTAGCGGGAATGGTTATCAAGAGACCCAGTACTTC.

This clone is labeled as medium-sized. This CDR3 reads CASSFSGVTEAFF. The CDR3 coding sequence is TGTGCCAGCAGTTTTAGCGGCGTCACTGAAGCTTTCTTT. The chain employs TRBV28 and TRBJ1-1; D remains ambiguous. V lost 3 bases, J lost 4 bases, and 9 bases lay in between. Germline V gives CDR1 MDHEN, CDR2 SYDVKM. The CDR3 extends over 13 amino acids. Supplemented by reference TRBV28 and TRBJ1-1, the full variable domain reads DVKVTQSSRYLVKRTGEKVFLECVQDMDHENMFWYRQDPGLGLRLIYFSYDVKMKEKGDIPEGYSVSREKKERFSLILESASTNQTSMYLCASSFSGVTEAFFGQGTRLTVV.

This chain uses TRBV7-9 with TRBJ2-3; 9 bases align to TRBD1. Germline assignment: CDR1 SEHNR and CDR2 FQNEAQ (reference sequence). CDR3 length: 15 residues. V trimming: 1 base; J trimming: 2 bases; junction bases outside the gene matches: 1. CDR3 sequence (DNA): TGTGCCAGCAGCTTAGGGACAGGGGACACAGATACGCAGTATTTT. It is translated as CASSLGTGDTDTQYF.

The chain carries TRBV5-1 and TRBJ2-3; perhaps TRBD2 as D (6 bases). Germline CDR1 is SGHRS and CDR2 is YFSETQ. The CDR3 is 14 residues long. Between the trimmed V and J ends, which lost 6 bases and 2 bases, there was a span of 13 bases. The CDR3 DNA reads TGCGCCAGCAAGAGGGACTTTTACACAGATACGCAGTATTTT. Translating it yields CASKRDFYTDTQYF. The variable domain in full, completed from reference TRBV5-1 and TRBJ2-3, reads KAGVTQTPRYLIKTRGQQVTLSCSPISGHRSVSWYQQTPGQGLQFLFEYFSETQRNKGNFPGRFSGRQFSNSRSEMNVSTLELGDSALYLCASKRDFYTDTQYFGPGTRLTVL.

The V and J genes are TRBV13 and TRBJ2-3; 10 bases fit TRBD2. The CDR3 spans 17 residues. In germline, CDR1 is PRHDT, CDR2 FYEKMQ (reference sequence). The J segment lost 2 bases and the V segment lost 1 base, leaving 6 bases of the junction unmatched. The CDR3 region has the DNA TGTGCCAGCAGCTTAGTACCCCTAGCGGGAGTCACAGATACGCAGTATTTT. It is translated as CASSLVPLAGVTDTQYF.

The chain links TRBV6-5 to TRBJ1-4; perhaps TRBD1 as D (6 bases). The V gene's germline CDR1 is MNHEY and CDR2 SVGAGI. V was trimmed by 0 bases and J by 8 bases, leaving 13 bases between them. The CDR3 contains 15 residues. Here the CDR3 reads CASSYSRGIGEKLFF. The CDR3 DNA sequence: TGTGCCAGCAGTTACTCCAGGGGAATTGGCGAAAAACTGTTTTTT.

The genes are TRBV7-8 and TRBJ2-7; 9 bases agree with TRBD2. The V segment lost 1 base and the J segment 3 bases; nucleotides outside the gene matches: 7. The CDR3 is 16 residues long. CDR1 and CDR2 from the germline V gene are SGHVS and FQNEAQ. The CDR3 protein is CASSLDASGDFYEQYF. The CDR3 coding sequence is TGTGCCAGCAGCTTAGACGCTAGCGGGGACTTCTACGAGCAGTACTTC.

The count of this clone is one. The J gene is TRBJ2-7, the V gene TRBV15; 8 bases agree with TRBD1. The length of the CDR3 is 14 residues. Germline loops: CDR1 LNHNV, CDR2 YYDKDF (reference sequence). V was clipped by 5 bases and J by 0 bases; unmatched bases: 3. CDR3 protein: CATSGDRGSYEQYF. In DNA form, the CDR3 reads TGTGCCACCAGCGGCGACAGGGGCTCCTACGAGCAGTACTTC.

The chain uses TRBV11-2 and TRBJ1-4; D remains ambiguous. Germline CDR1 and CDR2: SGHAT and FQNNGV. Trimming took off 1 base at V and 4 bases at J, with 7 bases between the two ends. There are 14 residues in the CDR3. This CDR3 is CASSLGGINEKLFF. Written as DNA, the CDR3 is TGTGCCAGCAGCTTAGGTGGCATTAATGAAAAACTGTTTTTT.

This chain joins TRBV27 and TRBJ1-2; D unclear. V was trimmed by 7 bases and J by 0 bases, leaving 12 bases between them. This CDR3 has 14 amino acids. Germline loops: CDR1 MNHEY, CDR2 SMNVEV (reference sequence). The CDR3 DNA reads TGTGCCAGCACGGCGGGCGGAGCTAACTATGGCTACACCTTC. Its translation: CASTAGGANYGYTF.

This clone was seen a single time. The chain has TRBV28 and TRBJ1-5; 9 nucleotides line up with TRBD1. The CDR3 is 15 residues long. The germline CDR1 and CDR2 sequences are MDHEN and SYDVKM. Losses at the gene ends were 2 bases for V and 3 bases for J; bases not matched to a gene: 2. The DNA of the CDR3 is TGTGCCAGCAGTTTACGGGACAGGGTCAATCAGCCCCAGCATTTT. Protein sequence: CASSLRDRVNQPQHF.

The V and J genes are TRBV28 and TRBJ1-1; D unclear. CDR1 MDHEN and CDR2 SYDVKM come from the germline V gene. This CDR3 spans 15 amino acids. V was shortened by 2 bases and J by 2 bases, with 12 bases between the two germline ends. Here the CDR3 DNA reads TGTGCCAGCAGTTTAAGGCCAGGCATTAACACTGAAGCTTTCTTT. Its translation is CASSLRPGINTEAFF.

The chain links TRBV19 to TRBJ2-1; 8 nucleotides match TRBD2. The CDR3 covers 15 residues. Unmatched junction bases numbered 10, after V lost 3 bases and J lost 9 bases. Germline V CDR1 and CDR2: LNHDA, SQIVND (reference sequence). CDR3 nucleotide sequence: TGTGCCAGTAGTATGAGGCTAGCGGGCACGAGTGAGCAGTTCTTC. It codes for CASSMRLAGTSEQFF.

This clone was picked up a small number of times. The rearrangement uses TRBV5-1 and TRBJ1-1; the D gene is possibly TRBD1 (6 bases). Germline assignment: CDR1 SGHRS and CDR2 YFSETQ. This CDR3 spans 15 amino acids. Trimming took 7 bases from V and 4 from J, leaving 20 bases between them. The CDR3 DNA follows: TGCGCCAGCGGCACAGGGTTGGGGCAGGGCACTGAAGCTTTCTTT. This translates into CASGTGLGQGTEAFF.

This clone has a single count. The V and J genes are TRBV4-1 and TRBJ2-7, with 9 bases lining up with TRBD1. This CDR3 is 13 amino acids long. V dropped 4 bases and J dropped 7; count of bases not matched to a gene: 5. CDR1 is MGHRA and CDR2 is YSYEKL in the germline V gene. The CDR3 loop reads CASSPQGAREQYF. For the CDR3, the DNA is TGCGCCAGCAGCCCACAGGGGGCTCGGGAGCAGTACTTC.

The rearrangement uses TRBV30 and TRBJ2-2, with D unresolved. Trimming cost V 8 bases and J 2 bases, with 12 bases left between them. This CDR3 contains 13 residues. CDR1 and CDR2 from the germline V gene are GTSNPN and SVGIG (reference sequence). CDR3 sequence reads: CAGRYSNTGELFF. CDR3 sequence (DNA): TGTGCCGGTCGGTATTCCAACACCGGGGAGCTGTTTTTT.

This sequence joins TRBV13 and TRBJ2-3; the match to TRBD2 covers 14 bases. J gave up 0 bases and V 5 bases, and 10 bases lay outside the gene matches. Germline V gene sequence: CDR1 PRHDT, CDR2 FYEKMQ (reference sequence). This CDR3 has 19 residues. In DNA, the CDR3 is TGTGCCAGCAGCGTGGGACTAGCGGGAGATGAGGAAAGCACAGATACGCAGTATTTT. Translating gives CASSVGLAGDEESTDTQYF. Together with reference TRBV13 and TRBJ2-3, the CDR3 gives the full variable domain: AAGVIQSPRHLIKEKRETATLKCYPIPRHDTVYWYQQGPGQDPQFLISFYEKMQSDKGSIPDRFSAQQFSDYHSELNMSSLELGDSALYFCASSVGLAGDEESTDTQYFGPGTRLTVL.

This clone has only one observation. The CDR3 nucleotides read TGTGCCAGCAGTTGGACAGGGTGGCAAGAGACCCAGTACTTC. Translated, it gives CASSWTGWQETQYF. The chain is built from TRBV28 and TRBJ2-5; 8 nucleotides agree with TRBD1. This CDR3 is built from 14 residues. V lost 4 bases to trimming and J lost 2 bases; unmatched junction nucleotides: 3. Germline CDR1 reads MDHEN; CDR2 reads SYDVKM.

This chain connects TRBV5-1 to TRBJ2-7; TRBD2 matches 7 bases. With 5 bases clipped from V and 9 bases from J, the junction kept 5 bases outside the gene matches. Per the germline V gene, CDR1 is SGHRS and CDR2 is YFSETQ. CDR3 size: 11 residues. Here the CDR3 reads CASSSERGQYF. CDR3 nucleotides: TGCGCCAGCAGTTCCGAGCGGGGGCAGTACTTC.

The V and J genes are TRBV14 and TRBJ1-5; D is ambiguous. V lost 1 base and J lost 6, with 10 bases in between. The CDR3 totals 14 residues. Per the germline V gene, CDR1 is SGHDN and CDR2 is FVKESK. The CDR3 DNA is TGTGCCAGCAGCCAAGGCGGGTTGGGTCAGCCCCAGCATTTT. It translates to CASSQGGLGQPQHF.

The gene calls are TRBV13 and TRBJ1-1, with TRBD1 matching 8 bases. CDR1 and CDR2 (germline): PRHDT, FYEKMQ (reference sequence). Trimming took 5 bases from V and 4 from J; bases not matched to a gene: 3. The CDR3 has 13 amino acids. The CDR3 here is CASSRGQVTEAFF. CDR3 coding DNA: TGTGCCAGCAGCCGGGGACAGGTCACTGAAGCTTTCTTT. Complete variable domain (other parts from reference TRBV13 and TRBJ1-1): AAGVIQSPRHLIKEKRETATLKCYPIPRHDTVYWYQQGPGQDPQFLISFYEKMQSDKGSIPDRFSAQQFSDYHSELNMSSLELGDSALYFCASSRGQVTEAFFGQGTRLTVV.

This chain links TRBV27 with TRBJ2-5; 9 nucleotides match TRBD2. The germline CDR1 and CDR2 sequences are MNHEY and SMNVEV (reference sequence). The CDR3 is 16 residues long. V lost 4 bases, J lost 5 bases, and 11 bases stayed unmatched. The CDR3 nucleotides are TGTGCCAGCAGTTCCCCGGGGGTAGCGGGAGTGGAGACCCAGTACTTC. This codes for CASSSPGVAGVETQYF.